One sample yielded the 10 T cell receptor beta chains listed below, sequenced in a study of blood T cell repertoires in COVID-19. Profiled with immunoSEQ multiplex PCR; TCRdb holds only in-frame clones, not every one. This sample carries about 220,000 clones, over 70% of them seen once, and the ten largest clones take over 7%. The source material was peripheral blood. These receptors originate from a woman aged 70 to 79 with acute or convalescent COVID-19.

This clone has only a few counts. This sequence joins TRBV6-2 or TRBV6-3 and TRBJ2-6; TRBD2 matches at 9 bases. The junction had 14 bases not matched to a gene; V was cut back by 5 bases and J by 0 bases. The CDR3 extends over 20 amino acids. The germline V gene has CDR1 MNHEY and CDR2 SVGEGT. CDR3 sequence: CASSISGWRGGFSGANVLTF. In nucleotides, the CDR3 is TGTGCCAGCAGTATCTCCGGGTGGCGGGGGGGCTTCTCTGGGGCCAACGTCCTGACTTTC.

This clone is a singleton in its sample. This rearrangement joins TRBV9 to TRBJ1-2; 8 bases are shared with TRBD1. V dropped 0 bases and J dropped 5; count of bases not matched to a gene: 3. The CDR3 length is 14 residues. Looked up from germline, CDR1 is SGDLS and CDR2 is YYNGEE. This chain's CDR3 is CASSVGQGSYGYTF. CDR3 coding DNA: TGTGCCAGCAGCGTAGGACAGGGGTCATATGGCTACACCTTC.

The chain has TRBV5-1 and TRBJ2-3, with D possibly matching TRBD2 (6 bases). This CDR3 has 16 residues. V lost 0 bases and J 2 bases, leaving 13 bases between the germline ends. Germline V lookup: CDR1 SGHRS, CDR2 YFSETQ. The CDR3 sequence: CASSLGMGGDTDTQYF. In DNA form, the CDR3 reads TGCGCCAGCAGCTTGGGTATGGGGGGAGACACAGATACGCAGTATTTT.

The V gene is TRBV7-6, the J gene TRBJ2-3; D is perhaps TRBD2 (6 bases). The CDR3 covers 15 residues. V was trimmed by 6 bases and J by 1 base, leaving 14 bases between them. Germline loops: CDR1 SGHVS, CDR2 FNYEAQ. Here the CDR3 reads CASSRPSVGTDTQYF. The CDR3 DNA sequence: TGTGCCAGCAGTCGTCCTAGCGTCGGCACAGATACGCAGTATTTT.

The V gene is TRBV2, the J gene TRBJ1-4; 11 nucleotides match TRBD1. This CDR3 comprises 14 residues. Unmatched junction bases numbered 0, after V lost 4 bases and J lost 5 bases. Germline V CDR1 and CDR2: SNHLY, FYNNEI. In DNA form, the CDR3 reads TGTGCCAGCAGTGGGGACAGGGGGAATGAAAAACTGTTTTTT. Translating it yields CASSGDRGNEKLFF.

The V gene is TRBV6-2 or TRBV6-3, the J gene TRBJ2-5; 8 nucleotides align to TRBD2. CDR3 length: 18 residues. CDR1 is MNHEY, CDR2 SVGEGT, per germline. With 5 bases clipped from V and 7 bases from J, the junction kept 21 bases outside the gene matches. CDR3 DNA: TGTGCCAGCAGTACCTGGTTTGCGGGGGGCCTAGCATCGGGGACCCAGTACTTC. This codes for CASSTWFAGGLASGTQYF.

The chain is built from TRBV24-1 and TRBJ2-1, with 9 nucleotides matching TRBD1. Germline V gene lookup returns CDR1 KGHDR and CDR2 SFDVKD. Trimming removed 0 bases from V and 0 bases from J; junction bases left unmatched: 2. The CDR3 is 17 amino acids. In nucleotides, the CDR3 is TGTGCCACCAGTGATTTGGGGGACAGGGTCTCCTACAATGAGCAGTTCTTC. Translated: CATSDLGDRVSYNEQFF.

The chain couples TRBV6-5 to TRBJ2-3; a possible D gene is TRBD2 (6 bases). The germline CDR1 and CDR2 sequences are MNHEY and SVGAGI. The length of the CDR3 is 14 residues. V lost 0 bases, J lost 6 bases, and 10 bases lay in between. The CDR3: CASSYSHTSDTQYF. Written as DNA, the CDR3 is TGTGCCAGCAGTTACTCGCATACTAGCGATACGCAGTATTTT.

The chain employs TRBV4-3 and TRBJ1-4; the D gene is possibly TRBD1 (5 bases). The CDR3 runs 18 residues. V was cut by 0 bases and J by 7 bases, with 21 bases left in between. The germline CDR1 and CDR2 sequences are LGHNA and YSLEER. CDR3 loop: CASSQDWGSASTREKLFF. The CDR3 DNA reads TGCGCCAGCAGCCAAGATTGGGGCAGTGCTAGTACACGTGAAAAACTGTTTTTT.

The gene calls are TRBV3-1 (or the pseudogene TRBV3-2) and TRBJ2-7; D may be TRBD1 (5 bases). V gave up 0 bases and J gave up 3 bases, with 15 bases separating them. The CDR3 loop spans 16 amino acids. Germline CDR1 and CDR2: LGHDT and YNNKEL (reference sequence). The CDR3 is CASSQERGHGLYEQYF. CDR3 nucleotide sequence: TGTGCCAGCAGCCAAGAGAGAGGACACGGTCTCTACGAGCAGTACTTC.